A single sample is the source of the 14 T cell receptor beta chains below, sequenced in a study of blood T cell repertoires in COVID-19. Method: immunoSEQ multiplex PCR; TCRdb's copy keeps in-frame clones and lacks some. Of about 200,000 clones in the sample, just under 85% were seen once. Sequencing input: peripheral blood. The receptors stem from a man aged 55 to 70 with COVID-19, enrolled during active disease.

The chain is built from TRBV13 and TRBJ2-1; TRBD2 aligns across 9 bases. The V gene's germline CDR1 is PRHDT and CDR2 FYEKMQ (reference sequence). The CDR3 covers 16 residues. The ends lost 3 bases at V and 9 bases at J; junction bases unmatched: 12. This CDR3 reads CASSFISGSIVAEQFF. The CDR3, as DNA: TGTGCCAGCAGCTTTATTAGCGGGAGTATTGTGGCTGAGCAGTTCTTC.

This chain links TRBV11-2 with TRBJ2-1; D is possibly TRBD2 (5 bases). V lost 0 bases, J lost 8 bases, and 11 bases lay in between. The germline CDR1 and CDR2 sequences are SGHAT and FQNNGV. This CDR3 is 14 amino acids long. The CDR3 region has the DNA TGTGCCAGCAGCTTAGATAGGAGGACCCATGAGCAGTTCTTC. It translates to CASSLDRRTHEQFF.

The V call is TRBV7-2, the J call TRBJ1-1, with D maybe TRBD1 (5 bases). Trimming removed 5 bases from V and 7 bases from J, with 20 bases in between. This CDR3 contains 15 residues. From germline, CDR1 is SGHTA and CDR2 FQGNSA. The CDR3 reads CASSPNGHLNDEAFF. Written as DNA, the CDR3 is TGTGCCAGCAGCCCAAACGGACACCTAAATGATGAAGCTTTCTTT.

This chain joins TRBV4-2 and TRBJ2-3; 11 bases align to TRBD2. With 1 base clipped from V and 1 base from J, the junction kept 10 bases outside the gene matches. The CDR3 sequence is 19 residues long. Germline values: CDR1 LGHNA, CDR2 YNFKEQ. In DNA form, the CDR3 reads TGTGCCAGCAGCCAAGTCGGGCGAATAGCGGGAGGGGGCACAGATACGCAGTATTTT. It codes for CASSQVGRIAGGGTDTQYF.

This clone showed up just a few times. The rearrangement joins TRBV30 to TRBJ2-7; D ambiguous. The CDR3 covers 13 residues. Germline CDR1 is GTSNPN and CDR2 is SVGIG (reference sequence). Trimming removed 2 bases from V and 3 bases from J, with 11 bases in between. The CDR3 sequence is CAWSRRPNYEQYF. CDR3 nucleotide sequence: TGTGCCTGGAGTCGGCGGCCCAACTACGAGCAGTACTTC.

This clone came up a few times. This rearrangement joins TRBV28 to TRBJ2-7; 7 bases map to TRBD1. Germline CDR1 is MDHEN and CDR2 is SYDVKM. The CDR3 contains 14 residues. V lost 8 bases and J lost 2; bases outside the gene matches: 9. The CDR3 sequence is CASHTPGQPYEQYF. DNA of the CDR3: TGTGCCAGCCACACGCCGGGACAGCCCTACGAGCAGTACTTC.

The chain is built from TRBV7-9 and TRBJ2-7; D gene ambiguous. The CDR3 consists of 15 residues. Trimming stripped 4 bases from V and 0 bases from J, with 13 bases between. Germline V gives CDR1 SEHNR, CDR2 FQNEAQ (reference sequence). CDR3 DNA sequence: TGTGCCAGCAGCTCAAATGACTGGAACTCCTACGAGCAGTACTTC. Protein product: CASSSNDWNSYEQYF.

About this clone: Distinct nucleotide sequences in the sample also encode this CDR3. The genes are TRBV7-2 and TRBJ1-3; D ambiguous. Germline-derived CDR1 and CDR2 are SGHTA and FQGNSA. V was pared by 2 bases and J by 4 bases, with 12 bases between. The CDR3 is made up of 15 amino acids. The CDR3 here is CASSLSRGRGNTIYF. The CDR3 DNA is TGTGCCAGCAGCTTAAGCAGAGGGCGGGGAAACACCATATATTTT.

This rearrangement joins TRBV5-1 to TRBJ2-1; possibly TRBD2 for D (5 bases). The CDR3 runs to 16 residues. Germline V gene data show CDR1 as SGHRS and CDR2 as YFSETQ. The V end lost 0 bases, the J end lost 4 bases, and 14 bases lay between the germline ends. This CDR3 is CASSLDRLALYNEQFF. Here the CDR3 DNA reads TGCGCCAGCAGCTTGGATCGTCTAGCCCTGTACAATGAGCAGTTCTTC.

CDR3 sequence: CASSSGREDQNIQYF. CDR3 nucleotide sequence: TGTGCCAGCAGCTCCGGCCGGGAGGACCAAAACATTCAGTACTTC. The V and J genes are TRBV5-4 and TRBJ2-4, with TRBD2 matching 7 bases. CDR3 length: 15 residues. V trimming: 3 bases; J trimming: 5 bases; junction bases outside the gene matches: 8. CDR1 is SGHNT, CDR2 YYREEE, per germline (reference sequence). Looking up the rest from reference TRBV5-4 and TRBJ2-4 gives the full variable domain: ETGVTQSPTHLIKTRGQQVTLRCSSQSGHNTVSWYQQALGQGPQFIFQYYREEENGRGNFPPRFSGLQFPNYSSELNVNALELDDSALYLCASSSGREDQNIQYFGAGTRLSVL.

CDR3 protein: CASSQETGESEKLFF. The DNA of the CDR3 is TGCGCCAGCAGTCAGGAGACAGGGGAGAGTGAAAAACTGTTTTTT. This sequence joins TRBV23-1 and TRBJ1-4; 8 bases line up with TRBD1. Being an ORF, TRBV23-1 has a function that is uncertain. The CDR3 has 15 amino acids. The V gene end was trimmed by 3 bases and the J gene end by 7 bases; junction bases not matched to a gene: 7.

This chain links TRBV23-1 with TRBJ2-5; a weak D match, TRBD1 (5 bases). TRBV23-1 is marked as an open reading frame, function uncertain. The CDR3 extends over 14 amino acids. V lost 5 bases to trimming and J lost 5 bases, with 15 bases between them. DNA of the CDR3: TGCGCCAGCAGTACCCAGGGTTCCGGGGAGACCCAGTACTTC. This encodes CASSTQGSGETQYF.

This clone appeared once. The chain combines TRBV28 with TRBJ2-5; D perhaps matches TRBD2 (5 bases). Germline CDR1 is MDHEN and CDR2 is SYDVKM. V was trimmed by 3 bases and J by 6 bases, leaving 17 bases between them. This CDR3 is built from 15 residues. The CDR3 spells CASSFGSGGLKTQYF. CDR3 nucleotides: TGTGCCAGCAGTTTCGGGTCAGGAGGTCTAAAGACCCAGTACTTC.

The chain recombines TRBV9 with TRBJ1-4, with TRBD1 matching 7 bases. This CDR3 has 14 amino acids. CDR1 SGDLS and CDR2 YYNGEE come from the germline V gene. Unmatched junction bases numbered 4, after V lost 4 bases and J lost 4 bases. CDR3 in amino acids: CASSPGQFNEKLFF. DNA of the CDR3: TGTGCCAGCAGCCCGGGACAGTTTAATGAAAAACTGTTTTTT.